One sample yielded the 11 T cell receptor beta chains listed below, sequenced in a study of cytomegalovirus exposure and HLA in healthy donors. A multiplex PCR was run with 60 Vbeta primers and 13 Jbeta primers. Clones were read by immunoSEQ multiplex PCR, and TCRdb kept only the in-frame ones, dropping some. The sample records some 92,000 clones, around 80% being singletons. The sequencing sample was made of PBMCs. These receptors all come from a man aged 18 to 29 in good health and CMV-seropositive.

In its sample, this clone was seen once. This rearrangement joins TRBV6-5 to TRBJ1-5; possibly TRBD1 for D (5 bases). Between the trimmed V and J ends, which lost 6 bases and 0 bases, there was a span of 12 bases. CDR1 and CDR2 (germline): MNHEY, SVGAGI. The CDR3 spans 15 residues. CDR3 in DNA: TGTGCCAGCAGGATCAGGGTTTATAGCAATCAGCCCCAGCATTTT. This codes for CASRIRVYSNQPQHF.

This chain links TRBV27 with TRBJ2-7; 11 nucleotides match TRBD2. V shed 5 bases, J shed 3 bases, and the junction held 3 bases outside the gene matches. Germline V gene lookup returns CDR1 MNHEY and CDR2 SMNVEV (reference sequence). The CDR3 consists of 14 residues. As DNA, the CDR3 is TGTGCCAGCAGTACTAGCGGGGGAGTCTACGAGCAGTACTTC. Translating it yields CASSTSGGVYEQYF.

The J gene is TRBJ1-1, the V gene TRBV19, with TRBD1 matching 7 bases. V shed 4 bases, J shed 5 bases, and the junction held 10 bases outside the gene matches. This CDR3 is built from 15 residues. The germline V gene encodes CDR1 LNHDA and CDR2 SQIVND (reference sequence). Written as DNA, the CDR3 is TGTGCCAGTAGTACCCCAGGGGGTACGGGTACTGAAGCTTTCTTT. This codes for CASSTPGGTGTEAFF.

This chain links TRBV28 with TRBJ1-1; possible D gene TRBD1, 5 bases. The CDR3 spans 13 residues. Looked up from germline, CDR1 is MDHEN and CDR2 is SYDVKM. V was shortened by 8 bases and J by 0 bases, with 10 bases between the two germline ends. CDR3 sequence: CASVTVMNTEAFF. The CDR3 DNA reads as TGTGCCAGCGTGACAGTAATGAACACTGAAGCTTTCTTT.

This clone has just one count. The V call is TRBV4-1, the J call TRBJ2-7; maybe TRBD2 (5 bases). CDR3 size: 14 residues. Germline V gene data show CDR1 as MGHRA and CDR2 as YSYEKL. Trimming cost V 1 base and J 2 bases, with 9 bases left between them. Here the CDR3 reads CASSQGLATYEQYF. CDR3 nucleotide sequence: TGCGCCAGCAGCCAAGGGCTAGCCACCTACGAGCAGTACTTC.

This clone was seen a few times. The genes are TRBV30 and TRBJ2-5; D is uncertain. CDR3 length: 12 amino acids. Looked up from germline, CDR1 is GTSNPN and CDR2 is SVGIG (reference sequence). V gave up 3 bases and J gave up 2 bases, with 7 bases separating them. The CDR3 region is CAWSATQETQYF. CDR3 sequence (DNA): TGTGCCTGGAGCGCGACACAAGAGACCCAGTACTTC.

This chain joins TRBV10-2 and TRBJ1-1, with a weak D call TRBD1 (6 bases). The CDR3 has 15 residues. Germline V lookup: CDR1 WSHSY, CDR2 SAAADI. Trimming cost V 4 bases and J 10 bases, with 22 bases left between them. The CDR3 protein is CASSVRADRQGGAFF. The CDR3 nucleotides read TGCGCCAGCAGTGTGAGGGCAGACCGGCAAGGGGGAGCTTTCTTT.

This clone was detected once. This rearrangement joins TRBV29-1 to TRBJ2-1; D might be TRBD1 (5 bases). V lost 1 base and J 0 bases, leaving 10 bases between the germline ends. Germline V gene lookup returns CDR1 SQVTM and CDR2 ANQGSEA. The CDR3 has 15 residues. The CDR3: CSVEGADSSYNEQFF. DNA for the CDR3: TGCAGCGTTGAAGGGGCAGACAGCTCCTACAATGAGCAGTTCTTC.

The rearrangement uses TRBV2 and TRBJ2-7; D ambiguous. Germline V gene sequence: CDR1 SNHLY, CDR2 FYNNEI. The CDR3 spans 10 residues. V lost 6 bases to trimming and J lost 6 bases, with 6 bases between them. CDR3 in amino acids: CASRELEQYF. The CDR3 nucleotides are TGTGCCAGCAGGGAACTCGAGCAGTACTTC.

This clone was seen once. The chain uses TRBV30 and TRBJ2-7, with D possibly being TRBD1 (5 bases). Trimming removed 0 bases from V and 1 base from J, with 7 bases in between. CDR3 length: 13 amino acids. Germline CDR1 is GTSNPN and CDR2 is SVGIG (reference sequence). The CDR3 sequence: CAWSVAGSYEQYF. The DNA of the CDR3 is TGTGCCTGGAGTGTAGCAGGGTCCTACGAGCAGTACTTC.

The rearrangement links TRBV30 to TRBJ2-3, with D perhaps TRBD2 (6 bases). V was trimmed by 0 bases and J by 0 bases, leaving 16 bases between them. The CDR3 has 17 amino acids. Germline values: CDR1 GTSNPN, CDR2 SVGIG (reference sequence). CDR3 region: CAWSVRGGSPSTDTQYF. The CDR3, as DNA: TGTGCCTGGAGTGTACGTGGGGGGTCACCTAGCACAGATACGCAGTATTTT.